A single sample is the source of the 4 T cell receptor beta chains below, sequenced in a study of tumor and adjacent non-tumor tissue in lung cancer. The library came from three nested PCR rounds adapted from ARM-PCR protocols. A single record per CDR3 protein comes from TCRdb applying MiXCR to the multiplex PCR reads. The profile shows around 100,000 distinct CDR3 sequences, approximately 60% of them singletons. The template was RNA from unsorted bulk tissue. Distant lung tissue was collected more than 3 cm away from the tumor edge. Sequences were obtained from distant non-tumor lung tissue. These receptors were obtained from a man aged 30 to 45 with non-small cell lung cancer.

In regard to this clonotype: At one boundary the junction diverges from the germline segment, which might be a read error. This sequence joins TRBV11-2 and TRBJ2-3, with unresolved D. CDR3 length: 14 amino acids. Germline V lookup: CDR1 SGHAT, CDR2 FQNNGV. The CDR3 spells CASILDPATDTQYF. The CDR3 DNA is TGTGCCAGCATCTTAGACCCTGCCACAGATACGCAATATTTT.

As for this clonotype: A much larger clone differs by one base, so this may be a read error. As DNA, the CDR3 is TGTGCCAGCAGCCCTGACGGCAATGAGCAGTTCTTC. Translating gives CASSPDGNEQFF. The chain has TRBV11-2 and TRBJ2-1; no firm D call. Germline values: CDR1 SGHAT, CDR2 FQNNGV. The V end was cut by 5 bases, the J end by 6 bases, with 8 bases between. The CDR3 totals 12 residues.

This clonotype was counted ten times or more. CDR3 nucleotide sequence: TGTGCCAGCAGTTCCGGGACGGGGGGCTACACCTTC. Its translation is CASSSGTGGYTF. The rearrangement uses TRBV12-3 or TRBV12-4 and TRBJ1-2; tentatively, D is TRBD1 (5 bases). The V and J ends lost 4 bases and 8 bases respectively, with 11 bases between them. This CDR3 has 12 residues.

Comments on this clonotype: The junction departs from germline at one end; a sequencing error may be responsible. This chain joins TRBV11-2 and TRBJ2-2; D might be TRBD2 (5 bases). The CDR3 runs to 17 residues. The germline CDR1 and CDR2 sequences are SGHAT and FQNNGV. The CDR3, as DNA: TGTTCCAGCAGCTTAGCGCTTTCGGGGAGGAACACCGGGGAGCTGTTTTTT. Its protein product is CSSSLALSGRNTGELFF.